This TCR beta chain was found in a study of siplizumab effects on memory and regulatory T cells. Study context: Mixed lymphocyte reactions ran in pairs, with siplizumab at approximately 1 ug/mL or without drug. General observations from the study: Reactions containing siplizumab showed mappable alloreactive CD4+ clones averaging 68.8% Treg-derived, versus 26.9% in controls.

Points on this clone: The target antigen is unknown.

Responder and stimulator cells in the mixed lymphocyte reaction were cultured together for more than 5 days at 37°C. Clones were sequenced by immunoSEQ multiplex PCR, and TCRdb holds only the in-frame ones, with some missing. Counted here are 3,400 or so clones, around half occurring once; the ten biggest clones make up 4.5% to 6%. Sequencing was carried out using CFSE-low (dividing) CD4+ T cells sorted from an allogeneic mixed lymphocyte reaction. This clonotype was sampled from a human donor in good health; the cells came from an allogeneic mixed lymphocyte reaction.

CDR3 DNA sequence: TGTGCCAGCTCACCCCGAAGGGTCCAAGAGACCCAGTACTTC. This sequence encodes CASSPRRVQETQYF. The chain has TRBV18 and TRBJ2-5; D not certain. Trimming pared 3 bases from V and 1 base from J, leaving 9 bases between. The CDR3 extends over 14 amino acids. Germline V gives CDR1 KGHSH, CDR2 LQKENI.